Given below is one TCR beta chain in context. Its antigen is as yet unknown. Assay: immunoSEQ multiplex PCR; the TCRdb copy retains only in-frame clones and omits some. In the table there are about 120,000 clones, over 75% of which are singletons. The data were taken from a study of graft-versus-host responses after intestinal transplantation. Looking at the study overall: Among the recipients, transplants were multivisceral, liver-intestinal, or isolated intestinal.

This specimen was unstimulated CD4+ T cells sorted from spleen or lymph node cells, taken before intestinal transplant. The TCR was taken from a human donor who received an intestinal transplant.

The CDR3 spells CASRPGLETYNEQFF. The CDR3, as DNA: TGTGCCAGCAGACCTGGACTGGAAACCTACAATGAGCAGTTCTTC. This sequence joins TRBV6-5 and TRBJ2-1, with D possibly being TRBD2 (5 bases). From germline, CDR1 is MNHEY and CDR2 SVGAGI. Trimming stripped 6 bases from V and 2 bases from J, with 14 bases between. This CDR3 comprises 15 residues.